This T cell receptor beta chain was recovered during a study of control samples from healthy donors and cancer patients. Here immunoSEQ multiplex PCR was the method, and the copy in TCRdb shows in-frame clones only, minus some. The table shows 150,000 to 200,000 clones, with 90% occurring only once. J lost 6 bases, V lost 5 bases, and 5 bases had no gene match. Germline V gene lookup returns CDR1 MDHEN and CDR2 SYDVKM. The CDR3 sequence is 15 residues long. This clonotype originated in a woman in her forties or fifties in good health. The sample consisted of blood. The chain joins TRBV28 to TRBJ1-6; 9 bases are a match to TRBD1. Written as DNA, the CDR3 is TGTGCCAGCAGTGGGGGGACAGGGATTAATTCACCCCTCCACTTT. This translates into CASSGGTGINSPLHF.